Below, one T cell receptor (beta chain) is given with its context. What it recognizes is unknown. The sample belongs to a study of cytomegalovirus exposure and HLA in healthy donors. The study's findings and limits: Among CMV-associated TCR beta chains, most appeared HLA-restricted in a later analysis. One cluster of highly shared sequence variants probably arose as a sequencing artifact. The study put some 160 TCR beta chains on its list as cytomegalovirus-associated.

V lost 0 bases, J lost 4 bases, and 11 bases lay in between. CDR3 length: 15 residues. Germline CDR1 and CDR2: SGDLS and YYNGEE. Amplification used 60 Vbeta primers and 13 Jbeta primers. Sequencing was performed with immunoSEQ multiplex PCR; in TCRdb, only in-frame clones are kept and a portion is missing. This table holds approximately 60,000 clones. The source material was PBMCs. The TCR was taken from a man between 25 and 39 years old in good health and CMV-seropositive. The rearrangement uses TRBV9 and TRBJ2-1, with D maybe TRBD1 (6 bases). The CDR3 DNA follows: TGTGCCAGCAGCGTAGCAGGGGCCGGGTACAATGAGCAGTTCTTC. Amino acids: CASSVAGAGYNEQFF.